The sequence of this T cell receptor beta chain was determined in a study of cytomegalovirus exposure and HLA in healthy donors. Study in general: Earlier results showed roughly 120 million unique TCR beta sequences derived from roughly 190 million T cells. Within the Caucasian-associated ancestry cluster were around four fifths of the roughly 400 genotyped donors. Study-level findings and limits: TCR beta V segments were, for the most part, productive about 90% or about 30% of the time in an earlier analysis.

PCR employed 60 Vbeta and 13 Jbeta primers. Generated by immunoSEQ multiplex PCR, the TCRdb table keeps only in-frame clones and is missing some. The sample yields approximately 61,000 clones, 78% seen once. The CDR3 runs to 14 residues. The junction had 9 bases not matched to a gene; V was cut back by 5 bases and J by 5 bases. CDR1 SGHNT and CDR2 YENEEA come from the germline V gene. This clone was counted a single time. Its specificity is not known. The rearrangement uses TRBV11-3 and TRBJ2-7; 7 bases map to TRBD1. This receptor was obtained from a man aged 18 to 29 in good health and CMV-seropositive. Source material: PBMCs. The CDR3 sequence: CASSEGDSMNEQYF. As DNA, the CDR3 is TGTGCCAGCAGCGAGGGGGACAGCATGAACGAGCAGTACTTC.